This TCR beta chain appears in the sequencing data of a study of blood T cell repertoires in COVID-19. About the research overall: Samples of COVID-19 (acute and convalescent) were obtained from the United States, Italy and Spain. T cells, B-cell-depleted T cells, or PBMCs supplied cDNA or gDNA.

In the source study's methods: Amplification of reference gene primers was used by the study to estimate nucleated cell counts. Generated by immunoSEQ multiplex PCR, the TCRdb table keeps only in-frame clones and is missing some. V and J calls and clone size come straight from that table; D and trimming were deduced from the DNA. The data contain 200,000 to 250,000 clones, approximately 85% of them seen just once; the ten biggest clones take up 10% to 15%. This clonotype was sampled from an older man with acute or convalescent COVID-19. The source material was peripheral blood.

This CDR3 reads CASSLVKREAFF. The CDR3, as DNA: TGTGCCAGCAGCTTAGTCAAGAGAGAAGCTTTCTTT. The chain employs TRBV7-2 and TRBJ1-1; D gene ambiguous. Germline V gene data show CDR1 as SGHTA and CDR2 as FQGNSA. The CDR3 extends over 12 amino acids. V was shortened by 1 base and J by 8 bases, with 8 bases between the two germline ends.